One T cell receptor (beta chain) is described in this entry. The antigen is unknown. This entry is derived from a study of cytomegalovirus exposure and HLA in healthy donors. Overall study: In an earlier analysis, some 110 million unique TCR beta sequences were found from about 179 million T cells. Findings and limits, study-wide: Available immune exposure information was restricted to CMV serostatus only.

Both 60 Vbeta primers and 13 Jbeta primers went into the PCR. The protocol was immunoSEQ multiplex PCR, while the TCRdb copy is restricted to in-frame clones and leaves out a portion. The table has about 150,000 clones, about three quarters seen once. CDR1 is SNHLY, CDR2 FYNNEI, per germline. Trimming took off 0 bases at V and 3 bases at J, with 9 bases between the two ends. This CDR3 contains 14 residues. The sample was PBMCs. This clonotype was sampled from a woman between 40 and 55 years old in good health and CMV-seronegative. This rearrangement joins TRBV2 to TRBJ2-7, with D perhaps matching TRBD2 (5 bases). The chain's CDR3 is CASSEAGRGYEQYF. CDR3 sequence (DNA): TGTGCCAGCAGTGAAGCTGGACGGGGCTACGAGCAGTACTTC.